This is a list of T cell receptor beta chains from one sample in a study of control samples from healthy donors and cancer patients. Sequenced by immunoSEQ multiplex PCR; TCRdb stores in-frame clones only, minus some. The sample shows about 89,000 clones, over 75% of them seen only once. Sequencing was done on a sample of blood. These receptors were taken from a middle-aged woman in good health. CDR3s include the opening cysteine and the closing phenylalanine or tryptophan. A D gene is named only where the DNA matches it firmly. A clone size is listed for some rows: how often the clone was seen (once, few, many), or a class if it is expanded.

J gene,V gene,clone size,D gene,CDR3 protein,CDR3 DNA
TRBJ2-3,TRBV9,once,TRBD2,CASSPSGGAGTDTQYF,TGTGCCAGCAGCCCGAGCGGGGGGGCGGGGACAGATACGCAGTATTTT
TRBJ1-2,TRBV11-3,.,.,CASSLDPSSVSNGYTF,TGTGCCAGCAGCTTAGATCCCTCCAGCGTCTCAAATGGCTACACCTTC
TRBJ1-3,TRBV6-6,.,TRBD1,CASSYSGTDTGNTIYF,TGTGCCAGCAGTTACTCCGGGACAGACACTGGAAACACCATATATTTT
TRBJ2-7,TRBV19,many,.,CASSRDVRRYEQYF,TGTGCCAGTAGTCGTGACGTACGGAGATACGAGCAGTACTTC
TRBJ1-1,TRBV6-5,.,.,CASILNTEAFF,TGTGCCAGCATTCTGAACACTGAAGCTTTCTTT
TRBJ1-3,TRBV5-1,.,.,CASSRDGYSGNTIYF,TGCGCCAGCAGCCGGGACGGGTACTCTGGAAACACCATATATTTT
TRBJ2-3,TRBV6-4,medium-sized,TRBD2,CASSDSLAGADTQYF,TGTGCCAGCAGTGACTCGCTAGCGGGGGCAGATACGCAGTATTTT
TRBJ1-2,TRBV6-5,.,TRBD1,CASTFAGGIDYTF,TGTGCCAGCACCTTTGCAGGGGGCATTGACTACACCTTC
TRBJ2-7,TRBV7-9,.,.,CASSTTATYEQYF,TGTGCCAGCAGCACGACAGCTACCTACGAGCAGTACTTC
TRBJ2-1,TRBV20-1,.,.,CSASGDNEQFF,TGCAGTGCTAGTGGGGACAATGAGCAGTTCTTC
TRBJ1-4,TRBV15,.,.,CATSSIRVTNEKLFF,TGTGCCACCAGCAGCATCAGGGTCACTAATGAAAAACTGTTTTTT
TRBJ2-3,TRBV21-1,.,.,CATLFDRGRGGSDTQYF,TGTGCCACCTTATTTGACAGGGGACGGGGGGGTTCAGATACGCAGTATTTT
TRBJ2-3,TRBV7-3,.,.,CASSLGVGGSDTQYF,TGTGCCAGCAGCTTGGGGGTCGGGGGTTCAGATACGCAGTATTTT
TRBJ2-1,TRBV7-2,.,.,CASSLRRGSLNEQFF,TGTGCCAGCAGCTTAAGGAGGGGTTCTTTAAATGAGCAGTTCTTC
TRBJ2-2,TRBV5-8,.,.,CASSFILSAGPTGELFF,TGTGCCAGCAGCTTTATTTTATCGGCAGGACCTACCGGGGAGCTGTTTTTT
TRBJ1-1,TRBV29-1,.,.,CSVGDTRTEAFF,TGCAGCGTTGGGGACACTAGGACTGAAGCTTTCTTT
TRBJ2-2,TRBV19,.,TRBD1,CASSARTGRTGELFF,TGTGCCAGTAGTGCACGGACAGGGCGAACCGGGGAGCTGTTTTTT
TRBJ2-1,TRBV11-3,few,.,CASSLGTSSYNEQFF,TGTGCCAGCAGCTTAGGGACAAGCTCCTACAATGAGCAGTTCTTC
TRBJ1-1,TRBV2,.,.,CASSETAGGTEAFF,TGTGCCAGCAGTGAGACAGCCGGTGGGACTGAAGCTTTCTTT
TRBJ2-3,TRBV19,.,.,CASSGSVTDTQYF,TGTGCCAGTAGTGGTTCCGTCACAGATACGCAGTATTTT
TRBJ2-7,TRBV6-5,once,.,CASRGTYEQYF,TGTGCCAGCAGGGGGACCTACGAGCAGTACTTC
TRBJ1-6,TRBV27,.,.,CASSSVGSYNSPLHF,TGTGCCAGCAGTTCAGTTGGGTCCTATAATTCACCCCTCCACTTT
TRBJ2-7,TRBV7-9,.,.,CASSTLDSYEQYF,TGTGCCAGCAGCACCCTCGACAGCTACGAGCAGTACTTC
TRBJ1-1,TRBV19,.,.,CASQGRGWNTEAFF,TGTGCCAGTCAGGGCAGGGGCTGGAACACTGAAGCTTTCTTT
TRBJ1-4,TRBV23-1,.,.,CASSPSNEKLFF,TGCGCCAGCAGCCCCTCTAATGAAAAACTGTTTTTT
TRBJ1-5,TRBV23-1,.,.,CASSHPDRYSNQPQHF,TGCGCCAGCAGTCATCCGGACCGGTATAGCAATCAGCCCCAGCATTTT
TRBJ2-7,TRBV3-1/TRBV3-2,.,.,CASSQEETQYF,TGTGCCAGCAGCCAAGAGGAGACGCAGTACTTC
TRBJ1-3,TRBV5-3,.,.,CARSLKACLQNTIYF,TGTGCCAGAAGCTTGAAGGCCTGCCTCCAAAACACCATATATTTT
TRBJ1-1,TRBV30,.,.,CAWSPPTDTEAFF,TGTGCCTGGAGTCCTCCTACCGACACTGAAGCTTTCTTT
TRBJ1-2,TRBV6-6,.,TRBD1,CASSLGQGVSGYTF,TGTGCCAGCAGTTTAGGACAGGGGGTCTCCGGCTACACCTTC
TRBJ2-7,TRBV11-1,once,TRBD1,CASSLSTGGREQYF,TGTGCCAGCAGCTTATCGACAGGGGGGAGAGAGCAGTACTTC
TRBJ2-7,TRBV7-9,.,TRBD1,CASSSTDRAPYEQYF,TGTGCCAGCAGCTCGACTGACAGGGCCCCCTACGAGCAGTACTTC
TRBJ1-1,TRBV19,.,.,CASSNDRSTEAFF,TGTGCCAGTAGTAATGACAGATCCACTGAAGCTTTCTTT
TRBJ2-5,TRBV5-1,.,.,CASSLGIGETQYF,TGCGCCAGCAGCTTGGGGATAGGGGAGACCCAGTACTTC
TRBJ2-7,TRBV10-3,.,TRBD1,CAISGTAYEQYF,TGTGCCATCAGCGGGACAGCCTACGAGCAGTACTTC
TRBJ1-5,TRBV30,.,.,CAWSVRGGLGQPQHF,TGTGCCTGGAGTGTACGGGGAGGCCTTGGGCAGCCCCAGCATTTT
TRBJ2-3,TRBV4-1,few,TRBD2,CASSQEAGISTDTQYF,TGCGCCAGCAGCCAAGAAGCGGGGATTAGCACAGATACGCAGTATTTT
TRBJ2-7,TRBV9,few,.,CASSVEEGTKQYF,TGTGCCAGCAGCGTAGAGGAAGGGACAAAGCAGTACTTC
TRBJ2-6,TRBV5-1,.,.,CASSLANRVGANVLTF,TGCGCCAGCAGCTTGGCTAACAGGGTTGGGGCCAACGTCCTGACTTTC
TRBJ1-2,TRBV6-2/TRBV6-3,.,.,CASSASTTGFGANYGYTF,TGTGCCAGCAGCGCCTCTACTACAGGGTTTGGAGCTAACTATGGCTACACCTTC
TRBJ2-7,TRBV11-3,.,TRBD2,CASSFSGGSSYEQYF,TGTGCCAGCAGTTTTAGCGGGGGGAGCTCCTACGAGCAGTACTTC